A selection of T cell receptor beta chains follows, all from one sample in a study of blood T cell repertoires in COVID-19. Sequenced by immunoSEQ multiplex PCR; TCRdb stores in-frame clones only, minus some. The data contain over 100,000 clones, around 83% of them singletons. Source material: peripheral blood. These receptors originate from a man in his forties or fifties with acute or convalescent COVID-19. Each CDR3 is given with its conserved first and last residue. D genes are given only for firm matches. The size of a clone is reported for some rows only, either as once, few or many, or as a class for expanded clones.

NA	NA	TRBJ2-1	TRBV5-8	CASTVRAFF	TGTGCCAGCACCGTGAGGGCGTTCTTC
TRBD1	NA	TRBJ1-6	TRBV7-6	CASSLGQGGSPLHF	TGTGCCAGCAGCTTAGGACAGGGTGGATCACCCCTCCACTTT
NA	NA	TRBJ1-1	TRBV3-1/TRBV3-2	CASSQGPNTEAFF	TGTGCCAGCAGCCAAGGTCCAAACACTGAAGCTTTCTTT
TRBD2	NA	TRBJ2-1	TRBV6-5	CASSYSSHGGATEQFF	TGTGCCAGCAGTTATTCTTCGCACGGGGGGGCCACTGAGCAGTTCTTC
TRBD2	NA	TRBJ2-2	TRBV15	CATSTGLAGDEELFF	TGTGCCACCAGCACCGGACTAGCGGGAGACGAGGAGCTGTTTTTT
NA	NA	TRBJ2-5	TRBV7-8	CASSPSTVETQYF	TGTGCCAGCAGCCCGAGTACCGTTGAGACCCAGTACTTC
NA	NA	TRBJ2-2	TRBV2	CASSQRSVGELFF	TGTGCCAGCAGCCAACGGTCGGTCGGGGAGCTGTTTTTT
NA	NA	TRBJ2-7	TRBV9	CASSSGHKGSYEQYF	TGTGCCAGCAGCTCGGGACATAAGGGATCCTACGAGCAGTACTTC
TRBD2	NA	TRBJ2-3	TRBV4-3	CASSQVRGGGADTQYF	TGCGCCAGCAGCCAAGTTAGGGGCGGGGGGGCAGATACGCAGTATTTT
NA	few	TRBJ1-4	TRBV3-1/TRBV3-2	CASSQGGKEKLFF	TGTGCCAGCAGCCAGGGAGGGAAGGAAAAACTGTTTTTT
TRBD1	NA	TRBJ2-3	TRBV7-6	CASSSGTGLTDTQYF	TGTGCCAGCAGTTCCGGGACAGGGCTCACAGATACGCAGTATTTT
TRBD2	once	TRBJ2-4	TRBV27	CASSSAGGQRIQYF	TGTGCCAGCAGTTCTGCGGGAGGGCAACGGATTCAGTACTTC
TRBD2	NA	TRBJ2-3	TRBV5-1	CASSLGLAGGLKADTQYF	TGCGCCAGCAGCTTGGGACTAGCGGGGGGCCTAAAAGCAGATACGCAGTATTTT
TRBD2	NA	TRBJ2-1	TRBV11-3	CASSVPRTSVLDEQFF	TGTGCCAGCAGCGTACCAAGGACTAGCGTTTTAGATGAGCAGTTCTTC
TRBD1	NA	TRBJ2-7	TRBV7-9	CASSFPGQGNEQYF	TGTGCCAGCAGCTTCCCGGGACAGGGGAACGAGCAGTACTTC
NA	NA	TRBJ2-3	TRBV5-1	CASKSDLSTDTQYF	TGCGCCAGCAAGAGTGATTTAAGCACAGATACGCAGTATTTT
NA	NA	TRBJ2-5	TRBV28	CASSFLRGGETQYF	TGTGCCAGCAGTTTTTTGAGAGGGGGAGAGACCCAGTACTTC
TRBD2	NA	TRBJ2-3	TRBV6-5	CASRPGLATDTQYF	TGTGCCAGTCGCCCGGGACTAGCCACAGATACGCAGTATTTT
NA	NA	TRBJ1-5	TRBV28	CASSKRGYGYSNQPQHF	TGTGCCAGCAGTAAAAGGGGGTACGGCTATAGCAATCAGCCCCAGCATTTT
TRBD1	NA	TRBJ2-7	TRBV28	CASGPRGSSYEQYF	TGTGCCAGCGGTCCCAGGGGGAGCTCCTACGAGCAGTACTTC
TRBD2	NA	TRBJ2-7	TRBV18	CASSPGLAGGPYEQYF	TGTGCCAGCTCACCAGGACTAGCGGGAGGGCCGTACGAGCAGTACTTC
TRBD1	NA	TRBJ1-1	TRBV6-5	CASSLDRGPTEAFF	TGTGCCAGCAGCCTAGACAGGGGGCCCACTGAAGCTTTCTTT
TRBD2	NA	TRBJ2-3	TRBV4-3	CASSQGAGGSTDTQYF	TGCGCCAGCAGCCAAGGAGCGGGGGGTAGCACAGATACGCAGTATTTT
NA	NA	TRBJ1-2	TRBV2	CASSEQDANGYTF	TGTGCCAGCAGTGAACAGGATGCCAATGGCTACACCTTC
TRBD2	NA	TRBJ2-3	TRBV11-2	CASSFQAGGGDTQYF	TGTGCCAGCAGTTTTCAAGCGGGAGGGGGGGATACGCAGTATTTT
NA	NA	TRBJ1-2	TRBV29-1	CSVDRVYGYTF	TGCAGCGTTGATCGAGTTTATGGCTACACCTTC
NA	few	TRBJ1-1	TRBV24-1	CATASRRGTEAFF	TGTGCCACCGCCAGTCGGCGGGGCACTGAAGCTTTCTTT
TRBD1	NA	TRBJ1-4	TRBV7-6	CASSLATGVNEKLFF	TGTGCCAGCAGCTTAGCGACAGGGGTTAATGAAAAACTGTTTTTT
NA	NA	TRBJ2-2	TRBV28	CASSTLQGRWTGELFF	TGTGCCAGCAGTACCCTACAGGGAAGGTGGACCGGGGAGCTGTTTTTT
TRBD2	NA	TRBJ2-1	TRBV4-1	CASSQLYEGLASDEQFF	TGCGCCAGCAGCCAATTATACGAGGGACTAGCCTCGGATGAGCAGTTCTTC
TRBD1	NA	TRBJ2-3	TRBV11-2	CASSYRGDTQYF	TGTGCCAGCAGCTACAGGGGGGATACGCAGTATTTT
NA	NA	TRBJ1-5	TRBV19	CATTPKGRGNQPQHF	TGTGCCACCACTCCAAAGGGGCGAGGCAATCAGCCCCAGCATTTT
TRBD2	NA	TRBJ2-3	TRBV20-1	CSASSGRLTDTQYF	TGCAGTGCTAGTAGCGGGAGGCTAACAGATACGCAGTATTTT
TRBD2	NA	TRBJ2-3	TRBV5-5	CASSLIQILAGGADTQYF	TGTGCCAGCAGCTTGATCCAAATACTAGCGGGGGGGGCAGATACGCAGTATTTT
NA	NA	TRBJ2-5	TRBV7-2	CASSLVQRETQYF	TGTGCCAGCAGCTTAGTACAGCGGGAGACCCAGTACTTC
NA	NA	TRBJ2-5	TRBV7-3	CASSLISGETQYF	TGTGCCAGCAGCTTAATCTCGGGGGAGACCCAGTACTTC
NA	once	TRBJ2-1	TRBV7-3	CASSRVRGSYNEQFF	TGTGCCAGCAGCCGTGTCAGGGGTTCCTACAATGAGCAGTTCTTC
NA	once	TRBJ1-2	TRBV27	CASTVLYGYTF	TGTGCCAGCACGGTACTCTATGGCTACACCTTC
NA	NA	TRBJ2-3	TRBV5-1	CASSVGDLSDTQYF	TGCGCCAGCAGCGTTGGGGACTTGTCAGATACGCAGTATTTT
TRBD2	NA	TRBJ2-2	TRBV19	CASTSLAGVPGELFF	TGTGCCAGTACCTCTCTAGCGGGAGTTCCCGGGGAGCTGTTTTTT
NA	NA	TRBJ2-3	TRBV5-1	CASSPGYSDTQYF	TGCGCCAGCAGTCCAGGATATTCAGATACGCAGTATTTT
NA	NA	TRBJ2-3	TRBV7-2	CASSLGGGRDTQYF	TGTGCCAGCAGCTTAGGGGGGGGCCGGGATACGCAGTATTTT
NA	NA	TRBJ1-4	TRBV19	CASSFHRNEKLFF	TGTGCCAGTAGTTTCCACCGGAATGAAAAACTGTTTTTT
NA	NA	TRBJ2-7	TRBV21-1	CASSKGKVGGVRSTYEQYF	TGTGCCAGCAGCAAAGGGAAAGTCGGGGGGGTGCGCTCCACCTACGAGCAGTACTTC
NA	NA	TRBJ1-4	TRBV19	CASNQLGATNEKLFF	TGTGCCAGTAACCAACTAGGAGCAACTAATGAAAAACTGTTTTTT
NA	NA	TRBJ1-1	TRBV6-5	CASSRTANTEAFF	TGTGCCAGCAGCCGGACAGCGAACACTGAAGCTTTCTTT
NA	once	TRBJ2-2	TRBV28	CASSLGHPRPGELFF	TGTGCCAGCAGTTTGGGGCACCCCAGGCCCGGGGAGCTGTTTTTT
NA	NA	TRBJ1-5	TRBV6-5	CASSPSGRPQHF	TGTGCCAGCAGCCCGTCGGGGAGGCCCCAGCATTTT
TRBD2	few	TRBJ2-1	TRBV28	CASSPAGTSFYNEQFF	TGTGCCAGCAGTCCCGCCGGGACTAGTTTTTACAATGAGCAGTTCTTC